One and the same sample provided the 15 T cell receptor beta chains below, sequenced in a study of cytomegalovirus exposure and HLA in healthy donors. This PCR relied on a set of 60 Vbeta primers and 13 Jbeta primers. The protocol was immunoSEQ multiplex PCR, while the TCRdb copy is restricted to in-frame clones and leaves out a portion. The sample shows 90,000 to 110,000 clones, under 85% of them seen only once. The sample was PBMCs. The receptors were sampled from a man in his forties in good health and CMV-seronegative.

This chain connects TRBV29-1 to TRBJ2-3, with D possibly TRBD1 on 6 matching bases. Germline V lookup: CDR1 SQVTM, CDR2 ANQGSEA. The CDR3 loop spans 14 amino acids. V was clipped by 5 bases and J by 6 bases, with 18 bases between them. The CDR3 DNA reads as TGCAGCGTTCTTGGGGGCAGGTCAACCGATACGCAGTATTTT. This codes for CSVLGGRSTDTQYF.

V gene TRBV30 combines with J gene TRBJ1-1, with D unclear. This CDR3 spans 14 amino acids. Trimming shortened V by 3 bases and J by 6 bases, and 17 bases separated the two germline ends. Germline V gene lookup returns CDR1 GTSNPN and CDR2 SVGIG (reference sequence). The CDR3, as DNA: TGTGCCTGGAGCAAAACCGGGTGGCAATCTGAAGCTTTCTTT. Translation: CAWSKTGWQSEAFF.

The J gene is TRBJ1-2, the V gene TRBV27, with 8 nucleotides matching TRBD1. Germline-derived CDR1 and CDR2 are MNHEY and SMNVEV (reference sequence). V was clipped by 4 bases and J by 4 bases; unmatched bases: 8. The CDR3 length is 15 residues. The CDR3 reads CASSSGGRGTYGYTF. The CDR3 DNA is TGTGCCAGCAGTTCAGGGGGCAGGGGCACCTATGGCTACACCTTC.

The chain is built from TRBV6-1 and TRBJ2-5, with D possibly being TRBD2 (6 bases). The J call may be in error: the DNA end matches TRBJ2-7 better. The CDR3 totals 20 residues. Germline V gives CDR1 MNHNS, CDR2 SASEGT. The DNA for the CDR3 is TGTGCCAGCAGTGAAGTCTTGGCAGGGACGGGGGAAATGGGCGTTCACGAGCAGTACTTC. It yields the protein CASSEVLAGTGEMGVHEQYF.

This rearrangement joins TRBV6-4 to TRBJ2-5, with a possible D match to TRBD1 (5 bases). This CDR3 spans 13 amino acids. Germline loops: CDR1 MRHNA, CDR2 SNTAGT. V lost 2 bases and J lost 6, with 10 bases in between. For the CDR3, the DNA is TGTGCCAGCAGTGACGGGGCTGGACAGACCCAGTACTTC. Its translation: CASSDGAGQTQYF.

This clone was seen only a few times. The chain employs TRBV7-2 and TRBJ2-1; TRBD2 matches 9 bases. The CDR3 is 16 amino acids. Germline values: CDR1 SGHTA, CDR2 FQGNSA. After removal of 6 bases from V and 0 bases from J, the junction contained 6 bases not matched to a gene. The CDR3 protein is CASSRTSDSSYNEQFF. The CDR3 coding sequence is TGTGCCAGCAGTCGGACTAGCGACAGCTCCTACAATGAGCAGTTCTTC.

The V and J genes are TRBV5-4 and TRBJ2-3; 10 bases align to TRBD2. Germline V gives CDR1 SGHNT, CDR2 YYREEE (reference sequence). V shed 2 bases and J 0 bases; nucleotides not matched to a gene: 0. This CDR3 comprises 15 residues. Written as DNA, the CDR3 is TGTGCCAGCAGCTTAGCGGGGGGGAGCACAGATACGCAGTATTTT. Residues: CASSLAGGSTDTQYF.

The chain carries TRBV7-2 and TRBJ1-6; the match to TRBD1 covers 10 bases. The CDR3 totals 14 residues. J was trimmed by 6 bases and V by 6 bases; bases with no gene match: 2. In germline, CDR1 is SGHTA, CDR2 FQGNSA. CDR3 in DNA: TGTGCCAGCAGGGGACAGGGGTTTAATTCACCCCTCCACTTT. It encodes CASRGQGFNSPLHF.

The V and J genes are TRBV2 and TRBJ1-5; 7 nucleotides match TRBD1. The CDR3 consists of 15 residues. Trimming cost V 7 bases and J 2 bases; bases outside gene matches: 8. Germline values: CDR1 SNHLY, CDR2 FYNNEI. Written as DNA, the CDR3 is TGTGCCAGCACCTTCCAGGGGGTTCGCAATCAGCCCCAGCATTTT. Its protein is CASTFQGVRNQPQHF.

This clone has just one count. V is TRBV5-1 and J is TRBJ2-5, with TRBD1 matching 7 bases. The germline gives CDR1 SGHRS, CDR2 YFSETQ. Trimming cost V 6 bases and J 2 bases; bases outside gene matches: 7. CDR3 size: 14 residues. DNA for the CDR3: TGCGCCAGCATGGTCGGGACAGAGCAAGAGACCCAGTACTTC. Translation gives CASMVGTEQETQYF.

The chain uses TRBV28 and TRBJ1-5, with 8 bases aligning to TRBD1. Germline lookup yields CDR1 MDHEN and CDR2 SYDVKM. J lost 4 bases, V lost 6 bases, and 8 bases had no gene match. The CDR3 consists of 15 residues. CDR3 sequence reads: CASRAGGSGNQPQHF. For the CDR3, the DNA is TGTGCCAGCAGAGCAGGGGGCTCAGGGAATCAGCCCCAGCATTTT.

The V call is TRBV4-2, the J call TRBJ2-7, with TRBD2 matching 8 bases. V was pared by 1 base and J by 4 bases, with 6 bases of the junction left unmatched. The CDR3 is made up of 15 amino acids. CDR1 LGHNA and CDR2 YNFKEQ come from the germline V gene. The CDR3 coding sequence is TGTGCCAGCAGCCAAGGAGCGGGAGTAGGATACGAGCAGTACTTC. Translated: CASSQGAGVGYEQYF.

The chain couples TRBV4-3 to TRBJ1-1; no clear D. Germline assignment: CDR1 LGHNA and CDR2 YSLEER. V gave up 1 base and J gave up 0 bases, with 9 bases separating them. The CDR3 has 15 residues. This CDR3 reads CASSQAQRMNTEAFF. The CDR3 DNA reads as TGCGCCAGCAGCCAAGCTCAGAGGATGAACACTGAAGCTTTCTTT.

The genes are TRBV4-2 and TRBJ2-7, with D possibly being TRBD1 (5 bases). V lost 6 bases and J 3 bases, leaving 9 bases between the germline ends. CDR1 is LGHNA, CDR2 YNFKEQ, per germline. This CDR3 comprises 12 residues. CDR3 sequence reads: CASRLDSYEQYF. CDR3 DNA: TGTGCCAGCAGGCTAGACAGCTACGAGCAGTACTTC.

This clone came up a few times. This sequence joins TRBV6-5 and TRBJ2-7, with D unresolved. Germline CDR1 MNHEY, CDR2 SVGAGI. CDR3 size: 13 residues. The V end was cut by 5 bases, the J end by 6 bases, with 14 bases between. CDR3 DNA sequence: TGTGCCAGCAGTGCAAACAGTTACACCGAGCAGTACTTC. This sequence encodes CASSANSYTEQYF.